These 11 T cell receptor beta chains originate from one sample sequenced in a study of T-cell memory formation after mild COVID-19. TCRdb analysed the 5' RACE reads with MiXCR anew, one entry per CDR3 protein. The sample lists about 250,000 distinct CDR3 sequences, approximately 15% seen once, with around 2.2% in the top ten. The sample comprised PBMCs or a T cell subset sorted from them (not recorded which). All receptors come from an adult woman who had mild COVID-19 (a few samples of this study predate the infection). Cell type and time point are not known.

This clonotype was counted only a few times. CDR3 DNA: TGTGCCAGCCAATTGGGACAGGGTAGTTATCAGCCCCAGCATTTT. As protein: CASQLGQGSYQPQHF. The gene calls are TRBV12-3 or TRBV12-4 and TRBJ1-5; 9 bases are shared with TRBD1. The CDR3 has 15 residues. V shed 8 bases and J 5 bases; nucleotides not matched to a gene: 10.

The chain combines TRBV11-1 with TRBJ2-3; possible D gene TRBD2, 6 bases. CDR1 and CDR2 (germline): SGHAT, FQDESV (reference sequence). Trimming took off 4 bases at V and 2 bases at J, with 19 bases between the two ends. This CDR3 is built from 17 residues. CDR3 loop: CASSSWVVSGTTDTQYF. CDR3 DNA: TGTGCCAGCAGCTCATGGGTGGTTAGCGGCACCACAGATACGCAGTATTTT. The variable domain in full, completed from reference TRBV11-1 and TRBJ2-3, reads EAEVAQSPRYKITEKSQAVAFWCDPISGHATLYWYRQILGQGPELLVQFQDESVVDDSQLPKDRFSAERLKGVDSTLKIQPAELGDSAMYLCASSSWVVSGTTDTQYFGPGTRLTVL.

The rearrangement links TRBV5-1 to TRBJ2-7, with 8 bases identical to TRBD2. This CDR3 is built from 14 residues. Germline V lookup: CDR1 SGHRS, CDR2 YFSETQ. J lost 3 bases, V lost 3 bases, and 5 bases had no gene match. This chain's CDR3 is CASSWASGSYEQYF. The CDR3 coding sequence is TGCGCCAGCAGCTGGGCAAGCGGGAGCTACGAGCAGTACTTC. The variable domain in full, completed from reference TRBV5-1 and TRBJ2-7, reads KAGVTQTPRYLIKTRGQQVTLSCSPISGHRSVSWYQQTPGQGLQFLFEYFSETQRNKGNFPGRFSGRQFSNSRSEMNVSTLELGDSALYLCASSWASGSYEQYFGPGTRLTVT.

The CDR3 reads CAWSVRVVFSSRGGTDTQYF. Written as DNA, the CDR3 is TGTGCCTGGAGTGTACGGGTTGTCTTTTCATCAAGGGGAGGCACAGATACGCAGTATTTT. The chain couples TRBV30 to TRBJ2-3, with D possibly called TRBD1 or TRBD2 (5 bases each). CDR3 length: 20 residues. Germline CDR1 reads GTSNPN; CDR2 reads SVGIG (reference sequence). The V end was cut by 0 bases, the J end by 1 base, with 26 bases between.

The V call is TRBV24-1, the J call TRBJ2-3; 9 positions agree with TRBD1. The V segment lost 3 bases and the J segment 6 bases; nucleotides outside the gene matches: 6. This CDR3 is built from 15 residues. CDR1 and CDR2 from the germline V gene are KGHDR and SFDVKD. The chain's CDR3 is CATSDKTGGGDTQYF. The CDR3, as DNA: TGTGCCACCAGTGATAAAACAGGGGGCGGCGATACGCAGTATTTT.

This clonotype came up a few times. The J gene is TRBJ2-5, the V gene TRBV15; TRBD2 matches 8 bases. This CDR3 region has 18 residues. J was trimmed by 4 bases and V by 1 base; bases with no gene match: 14. In germline, CDR1 is LNHNV, CDR2 YYDKDF (reference sequence). The CDR3 DNA is TGTGCCACCAGCAGAGGGGGCGGTAGCGGGAATGTTGGAGAGACCCAGTACTTC. Its translation is CATSRGGGSGNVGETQYF.

This clonotype was seen only a few times. The chain recombines TRBV30 with TRBJ1-5; D unclear. Trimming pared 3 bases from V and 2 bases from J, leaving 8 bases between. Germline-derived CDR1 and CDR2 are GTSNPN and SVGIG (reference sequence). This CDR3 contains 13 residues. The DNA for the CDR3 is TGTGCCTGGAGCTTAGTAGGCAATCAGCCCCAGCATTTT. Its protein is CAWSLVGNQPQHF. Using reference TRBV30 and TRBJ1-5 for the parts outside the CDR3, the full variable domain is SQTIHQWPATLVQPVGSPLSLECTVEGTSNPNLYWYRQAAGRGLQLLFYSVGIGQISSEVPQNLSASRPQDRQFILSSKKLLLSDSGFYLCAWSLVGNQPQHFGDGTRLSIL.

This clonotype was seen at least ten times. CDR3: CASPAGLAGSGNTGELFF. CDR3 bases: TGTGCCAGCCCCGCGGGGCTAGCGGGATCGGGGAACACCGGGGAGCTGTTTTTT. The chain joins TRBV7-2 to TRBJ2-2; 9 bases are a match to TRBD2. Germline loops: CDR1 SGHTA, CDR2 FQGNSA. This CDR3 spans 18 amino acids. V gave up 8 bases and J gave up 1 base; unmatched junction bases: 14. The full variable domain, its missing parts supplied by reference TRBV7-2 and TRBJ2-2, is GAGVSQSPSNKVTEKGKDVELRCDPISGHTALYWYRQSLGQGLEFLIYFQGNSAPDKSGLPSDRFSAERTGGSVSTLTIQRTQQEDSAVYLCASPAGLAGSGNTGELFFGEGSRLTVL.

The chain carries TRBV5-5 and TRBJ2-1; weak D call: TRBD2 (6 bases). The germline gives CDR1 SGHKS, CDR2 YYEKEE (reference sequence). Deletions cut 5 bases from V and 2 bases from J, with 20 bases between. There are 17 residues in the CDR3. The CDR3 nucleotides read TGTGCCAGCAGGAAGGCGGGGTCTTTCCTTACCTACAATGAGCAGTTCTTC. This encodes CASRKAGSFLTYNEQFF.

This clonotype turned up a few times. The chain recombines TRBV5-1 with TRBJ2-3; the D gene could be TRBD1 or TRBD2 (5 bases each). From germline, CDR1 is SGHRS and CDR2 YFSETQ. The CDR3 totals 15 residues. V shed 0 bases and J shed 2 bases, with 10 bases lying between them. In DNA, the CDR3 is TGCGCCAGCAGCTTGGACGGGGACCCCACAGATACGCAGTATTTT. This codes for CASSLDGDPTDTQYF.

The chain is built from TRBV20-1 and TRBJ1-1; perhaps TRBD1 as D (6 bases). V lost 5 bases and J 3 bases, leaving 19 bases between the germline ends. The germline CDR1 and CDR2 sequences are DFQATT and SNEGSKA (reference sequence). This CDR3 has 15 residues. As DNA, the CDR3 is TGCAGTGCTGAGGGCGCAGGGGAGTGGGACACTGAAGCTTTCTTT. It is translated as CSAEGAGEWDTEAFF.